These 5 T cell receptor beta chains were all obtained from the same sample, sequenced in a study of blood T cells in healthy people across ages. It was with a sample-barcoded 5' primer and a J-beta primer mix that a second PCR of roughly 7 to 11 cycles was run. TCRdb independently ran MiXCR on the 5' RACE reads; one entry per CDR3 protein. This sample carries 720,000 or so distinct CDR3 sequences, 40% to 45% of them seen once, and the ten largest clones take around 30%. Sequencing was done on a sample of blood. These receptors all come from a man older than 75 in good health.

The chain combines TRBV3-1 with TRBJ2-7; 11 positions match TRBD2. V lost 1 base to trimming and J lost 2 bases; unmatched junction nucleotides: 10. The CDR3 length is 18 residues. From germline, CDR1 is LGHDT and CDR2 YNNKEL (reference sequence). CDR3 bases: TGTGCCAGCAGCCAAGTTTCTAGCGGGAGGTCCACCCCCTACGAGCAGTACTTC. Amino acid sequence: CASSQVSSGRSTPYEQYF.

The chain carries TRBV24-1 and TRBJ2-1; the match to TRBD1 covers 10 bases. V gave up 0 bases and J gave up 7 bases; unmatched junction bases: 5. Germline CDR1 reads KGHDR; CDR2 reads SFDVKD. The CDR3 loop spans 16 amino acids. The CDR3 reads CATSDLVGTGVNEQFF. As DNA, the CDR3 is TGTGCCACCAGTGATTTGGTCGGGACAGGGGTTAATGAGCAGTTCTTC.

The chain employs TRBV5-1 and TRBJ2-1; D not certain. The CDR3 extends over 15 amino acids. Germline lookup yields CDR1 SGHRS and CDR2 YFSETQ. V lost 1 base, J lost 5 bases, and 13 bases lay in between. CDR3 sequence (DNA): TGCGCCAGCAGCTTGTGGGCCATTACGGACAATGAGCAGTTCTTC. This codes for CASSLWAITDNEQFF.

V and J are TRBV12-3 or TRBV12-4 and TRBJ2-3; D is ambiguous. Trimming took 6 bases from V and 0 from J, leaving 19 bases between them. This CDR3 is built from 17 residues. The CDR3 region is CASSPMRLTYSTDTQYF. CDR3 bases: TGTGCCAGCAGCCCCATGCGACTCACCTATAGCACAGATACGCAGTATTTT.

The chain employs TRBV24-1 and TRBJ1-1, with TRBD1 matching 7 bases. The CDR3 contains 15 residues. The V gene end was trimmed by 7 bases and the J gene end by 3 bases; junction bases not matched to a gene: 10. The germline V gene encodes CDR1 KGHDR and CDR2 SFDVKD. The CDR3 loop reads CATSDTKGADTEAFF. The CDR3 region has the DNA TGTGCCACCAGCGATACCAAGGGGGCGGACACTGAAGCTTTCTTT.